Each of the 20 T cell receptor beta chains below was sequenced from the same sample in a study of cytomegalovirus exposure and HLA in healthy donors. The PCR contained 60 Vbeta and 13 Jbeta primers. Only in-frame clones appear in the TCRdb table, and some are missing; sequencing was by immunoSEQ multiplex PCR. The top ten hold about 4.9% of the sample, which has some 110,000 clones, nearly 75% seen once. Sequencing was done on a sample of PBMCs. All receptors come from a man aged 30 to 45 in good health and CMV-seropositive.

The rearrangement uses TRBV6-1 and TRBJ1-2, with D possibly being TRBD1 (6 bases). Trimming pared 0 bases from V and 8 bases from J, leaving 13 bases between. This CDR3 region has 14 residues. Germline V lookup: CDR1 MNHNS, CDR2 SASEGT. The DNA for the CDR3 is TGTGCCAGCAGTGAAGCTGGGGGGGCGCGGGGCTACACCTTC. It translates to CASSEAGGARGYTF.

As regards this clone: Its ends do not fully match the called genes, so a read error is possible. This chain joins TRBV5-5 and TRBJ1-2; possible D gene TRBD1, 6 bases. This CDR3 has 14 amino acids. CDR1 is SGHKS, CDR2 YYEKEE, per germline (reference sequence). Written as DNA, the CDR3 is TGTGCCAGCAGCTTCCGGACAGACGACTATGGCTACCCCTTC. It yields the protein CASSFRTDDYGYPF. Full variable domain (outside the CDR3, taken from reference TRBV5-5 and TRBJ1-2): DAGVTQSPTHLIKTRGQQVTLRCSPISGHKSVSWYQQVLGQGPQFIFQYYEKEERGRGNFPDRFSARQFPNYSSELNVNALLLGDSALYLCASSFRTDDYGYPFGSGTRLTVV.

This clone was detected ten times or more. J is TRBJ2-6 and V is TRBV4-2, with D unresolved. V dropped 4 bases and J dropped 0 bases, with 10 bases sitting between them. CDR1 and CDR2 from the germline V gene are LGHNA and YNFKEQ. The CDR3 is 16 residues long. The chain's CDR3 is CASSRHQDSGANVLTF. In nucleotides, the CDR3 is TGTGCCAGCAGCCGACATCAGGACTCTGGGGCCAACGTCCTGACTTTC.

The chain has TRBV5-6 and TRBJ2-5; 8 nucleotides align to TRBD1. Per germline, CDR1 SGHDT and CDR2 YYEEEE. CDR3 length equals 16 residues. Germline trimming cut 1 base from V and 1 base from J; bases unmatched to any gene: 6. The CDR3 protein is CASSLFGQGLQETQYF. DNA of the CDR3: TGTGCCAGCAGCTTGTTCGGACAGGGCCTCCAAGAGACCCAGTACTTC. Full variable domain (missing parts from reference TRBV5-6 and TRBJ2-5): DAGVTQSPTHLIKTRGQQVTLRCSPKSGHDTVSWYQQALGQGPQFIFQYYEEEERQRGNFPDRFSGHQFPNYSSELNVNALLLGDSALYLCASSLFGQGLQETQYFGPGTRLLVL.

V is TRBV10-3 and J is TRBJ1-1; unclear D gene. Trimming shortened V by 5 bases and J by 5 bases, and 12 bases separated the two germline ends. CDR1 ENHRY and CDR2 SYGVKD come from the germline V gene. CDR3 length: 13 residues. DNA for the CDR3: TGTGCCATCAGTCAATCTCGGGATACTGAAGCTTTCTTT. This encodes CAISQSRDTEAFF.

This clone is a singleton in its sample. This rearrangement joins TRBV7-9 to TRBJ2-1; D is possibly TRBD1 (6 bases). Germline loops: CDR1 SEHNR, CDR2 FQNEAQ (reference sequence). V shed 8 bases and J shed 6 bases, with 20 bases lying between them. This CDR3 spans 15 amino acids. CDR3 protein: CASSYLGARPNEQFF. CDR3 in DNA: TGTGCCAGCTCCTACTTGGGGGCCCGCCCCAATGAGCAGTTCTTC. The full variable domain, its missing parts supplied by reference TRBV7-9 and TRBJ2-1, is DTGVSQNPRHKITKRGQNVTFRCDPISEHNRLYWYRQTLGQGPEFLTYFQNEAQLEKSRLLSDRFSAERPKGSFSTLEIQRTEQGDSAMYLCASSYLGARPNEQFFGPGTRLTVL.

The rearrangement links TRBV6-1 to TRBJ2-1; maybe TRBD2 (6 bases). This CDR3 spans 14 amino acids. CDR1 and CDR2 (germline): MNHNS, SASEGT. V lost 3 bases and J lost 7, with 13 bases in between. CDR3 bases: TGTGCCAGCAGTGACAGGGTGGGGAGGAATGAGCAGTTCTTC. As protein: CASSDRVGRNEQFF.

In its sample, this clone was seen a few times. This chain joins TRBV27 and TRBJ1-2, with TRBD1 matching 7 bases. Germline V lookup: CDR1 MNHEY, CDR2 SMNVEV (reference sequence). This CDR3 has 13 residues. The V segment lost 6 bases and the J segment 2 bases; nucleotides outside the gene matches: 3. The CDR3: CASSPGGNYGYTF. In DNA, the CDR3 is TGTGCCAGCAGCCCAGGGGGGAACTATGGCTACACCTTC.

The chain couples TRBV7-9 to TRBJ1-5; D remains unclear. Trimming took off 1 base at V and 2 bases at J, with 6 bases between the two ends. Germline assignment: CDR1 SEHNR and CDR2 FQNEAQ (reference sequence). CDR3 length: 14 amino acids. The CDR3 region has the DNA TGTGCCAGCAGCTTAGGCCAGGGCAATCAGCCCCAGCATTTT. Its translation is CASSLGQGNQPQHF.

The V call is TRBV27, the J call TRBJ1-2, with D possibly being TRBD1 (5 bases). CDR1 is MNHEY and CDR2 is SMNVEV in the germline V gene (reference sequence). The CDR3 has 13 residues. The V end was cut by 8 bases, the J end by 8 bases, with 18 bases between. The CDR3: CASGIGRTQGYTF. The CDR3 coding sequence is TGTGCCAGCGGAATAGGACGGACACAGGGCTACACCTTC.

This chain links TRBV19 with TRBJ2-7; 7 nucleotides align to TRBD1. Germline V lookup: CDR1 LNHDA, CDR2 SQIVND (reference sequence). This CDR3 region has 15 residues. V trimming: 1 base; J trimming: 1 base; junction bases outside the gene matches: 4. In nucleotides, the CDR3 is TGTGCCAGTAGTATAGTAGGGGGACAGTCCTACGAGCAGTACTTC. Amino acid sequence: CASSIVGGQSYEQYF.

This clone appeared once. The chain is built from TRBV7-2 and TRBJ2-5; maybe TRBD2 (6 bases). Looked up from germline, CDR1 is SGHTA and CDR2 is FQGNSA. The V end was cut by 0 bases, the J end by 4 bases, with 9 bases between. The CDR3 covers 14 residues. The CDR3 loop is CASSLALARETQYF. The CDR3 DNA follows: TGTGCCAGCAGCTTAGCGCTAGCGAGAGAGACCCAGTACTTC.

The rearrangement joins TRBV30 to TRBJ1-5, with D possibly TRBD1 on 6 matching bases. The CDR3 is 14 amino acids. The germline gives CDR1 GTSNPN, CDR2 SVGIG (reference sequence). V was cut by 4 bases and J by 0 bases, with 10 bases left in between. The CDR3 spells CAWNPDSSNQPQHF. Written as DNA, the CDR3 is TGTGCCTGGAACCCGGACAGTAGCAATCAGCCCCAGCATTTT.

The chain joins TRBV4-1 to TRBJ2-7; 10 bases fit TRBD1. There are 16 residues in the CDR3. Trimming removed 1 base from V and 6 bases from J; junction bases left unmatched: 9. The germline gives CDR1 MGHRA, CDR2 YSYEKL. This chain's CDR3 is CASSQGRGTGASEQYF. CDR3 nucleotides: TGCGCCAGCAGCCAAGGGCGAGGGACAGGGGCTAGCGAGCAGTACTTC.

This clone has more than one count but fewer than ten. The V call is TRBV18, the J call TRBJ1-2; 7 bases line up with TRBD1. Germline trimming cut 4 bases from V and 7 bases from J; bases unmatched to any gene: 9. Germline V lookup: CDR1 KGHSH, CDR2 LQKENI. The CDR3 is 14 residues long. The CDR3 region has the DNA TGTGCCAGCTCACTCACAGGGGATCAGCTTGGCTACACCTTC. This sequence encodes CASSLTGDQLGYTF.

This clone has more than one count but fewer than ten. CDR3 sequence: CASSELSFNSPLHF. As DNA, the CDR3 is TGTGCCAGCAGTGAACTGTCCTTCAATTCACCCCTCCACTTT. The V and J genes are TRBV6-1 and TRBJ1-6; D unclear. V was clipped by 2 bases and J by 7 bases, with 9 bases between them. Germline V gene sequence: CDR1 MNHNS, CDR2 SASEGT. There are 14 residues in the CDR3.

The chain uses TRBV9 and TRBJ1-6; TRBD1 agrees at 7 bases. J gave up 10 bases and V 0 bases, and 13 bases lay outside the gene matches. The CDR3 runs 17 residues. The germline V gene encodes CDR1 SGDLS and CDR2 YYNGEE. CDR3 DNA sequence: TGTGCCAGCAGCGTAGCGGGACAGCCCACGTTAGGGTCACCCCTCCACTTT. It specifies CASSVAGQPTLGSPLHF.

The V call is TRBV5-1, the J call TRBJ2-5; weak D call: TRBD1 (6 bases). The length of the CDR3 is 15 residues. Germline CDR1 is SGHRS and CDR2 is YFSETQ. Trimming took off 4 bases at V and 2 bases at J, with 15 bases between the two ends. The CDR3 DNA follows: TGCGCCAGCAGCCTCAGGGGCCTATGGCAAGAGACCCAGTACTTC. Its translation is CASSLRGLWQETQYF.

The rearrangement links TRBV4-1 to TRBJ1-1; 8 nucleotides align to TRBD1. The trim removed 0 bases at V and 4 bases at J, leaving 4 bases unmatched. CDR1 is MGHRA and CDR2 is YSYEKL in the germline V gene. The CDR3 has 15 amino acids. The CDR3 loop reads CASSQDRQGSTEAFF. CDR3 coding DNA: TGCGCCAGCAGCCAAGATCGACAGGGGAGCACTGAAGCTTTCTTT.

J is TRBJ1-3 and V is TRBV2; no clear D. The V gene's germline CDR1 is SNHLY and CDR2 FYNNEI. The V end lost 2 bases, the J end lost 4 bases, and 9 bases lay between the germline ends. CDR3 length equals 14 residues. The chain's CDR3 is CASSEIDIGNTIYF. In nucleotides, the CDR3 is TGTGCCAGCAGTGAAATCGACATAGGAAACACCATATATTTT.